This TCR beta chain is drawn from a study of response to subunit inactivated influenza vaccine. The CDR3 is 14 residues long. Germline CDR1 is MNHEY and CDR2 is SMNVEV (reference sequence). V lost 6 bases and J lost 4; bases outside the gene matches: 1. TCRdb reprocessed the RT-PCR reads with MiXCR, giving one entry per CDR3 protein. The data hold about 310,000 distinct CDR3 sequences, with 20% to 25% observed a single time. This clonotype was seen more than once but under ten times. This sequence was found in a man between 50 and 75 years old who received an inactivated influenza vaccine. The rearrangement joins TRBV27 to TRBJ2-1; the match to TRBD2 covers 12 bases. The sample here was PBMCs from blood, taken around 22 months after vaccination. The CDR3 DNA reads TGTGCCAGCAGCGGACTAGCGGGGTACAATGAGCAGTTCTTC. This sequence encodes CASSGLAGYNEQFF.